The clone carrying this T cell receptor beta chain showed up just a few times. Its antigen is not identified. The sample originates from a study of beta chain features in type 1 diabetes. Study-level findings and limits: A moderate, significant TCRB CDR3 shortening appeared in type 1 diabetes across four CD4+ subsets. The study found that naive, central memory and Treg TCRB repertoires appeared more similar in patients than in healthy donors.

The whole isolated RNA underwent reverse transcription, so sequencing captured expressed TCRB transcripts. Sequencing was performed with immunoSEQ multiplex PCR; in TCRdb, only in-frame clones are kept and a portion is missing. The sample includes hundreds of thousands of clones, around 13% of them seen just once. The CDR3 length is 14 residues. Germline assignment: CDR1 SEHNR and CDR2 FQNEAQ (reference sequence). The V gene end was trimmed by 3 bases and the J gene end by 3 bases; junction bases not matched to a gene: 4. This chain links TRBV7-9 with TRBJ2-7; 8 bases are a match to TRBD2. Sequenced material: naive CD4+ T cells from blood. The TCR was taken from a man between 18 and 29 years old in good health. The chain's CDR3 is CASSFLAGGYEQYF. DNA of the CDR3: TGTGCCAGCAGCTTTTTGGCGGGAGGCTACGAGCAGTACTTC.